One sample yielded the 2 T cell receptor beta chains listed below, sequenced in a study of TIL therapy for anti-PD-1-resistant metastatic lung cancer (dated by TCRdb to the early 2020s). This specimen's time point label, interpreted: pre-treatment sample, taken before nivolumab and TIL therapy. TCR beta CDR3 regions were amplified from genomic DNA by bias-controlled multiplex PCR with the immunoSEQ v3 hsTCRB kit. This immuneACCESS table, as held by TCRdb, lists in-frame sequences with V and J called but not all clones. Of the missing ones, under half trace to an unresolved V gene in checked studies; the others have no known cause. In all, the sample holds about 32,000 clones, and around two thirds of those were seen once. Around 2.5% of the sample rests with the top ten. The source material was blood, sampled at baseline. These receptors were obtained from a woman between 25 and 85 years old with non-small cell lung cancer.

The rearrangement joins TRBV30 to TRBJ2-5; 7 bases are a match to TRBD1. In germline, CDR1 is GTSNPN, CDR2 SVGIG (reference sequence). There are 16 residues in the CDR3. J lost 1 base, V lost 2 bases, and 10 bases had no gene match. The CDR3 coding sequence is TGTGCCTGGAGTCCCCTATCAGGGGACAGCCAAGAGACCCAGTACTTC. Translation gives CAWSPLSGDSQETQYF.

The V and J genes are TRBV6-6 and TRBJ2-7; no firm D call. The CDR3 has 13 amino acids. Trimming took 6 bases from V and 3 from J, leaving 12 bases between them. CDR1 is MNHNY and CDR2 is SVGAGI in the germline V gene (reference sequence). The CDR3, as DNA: TGTGCCAGCAGGGGGATACAGAGCTACGAGCAGTACTTC. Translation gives CASRGIQSYEQYF.